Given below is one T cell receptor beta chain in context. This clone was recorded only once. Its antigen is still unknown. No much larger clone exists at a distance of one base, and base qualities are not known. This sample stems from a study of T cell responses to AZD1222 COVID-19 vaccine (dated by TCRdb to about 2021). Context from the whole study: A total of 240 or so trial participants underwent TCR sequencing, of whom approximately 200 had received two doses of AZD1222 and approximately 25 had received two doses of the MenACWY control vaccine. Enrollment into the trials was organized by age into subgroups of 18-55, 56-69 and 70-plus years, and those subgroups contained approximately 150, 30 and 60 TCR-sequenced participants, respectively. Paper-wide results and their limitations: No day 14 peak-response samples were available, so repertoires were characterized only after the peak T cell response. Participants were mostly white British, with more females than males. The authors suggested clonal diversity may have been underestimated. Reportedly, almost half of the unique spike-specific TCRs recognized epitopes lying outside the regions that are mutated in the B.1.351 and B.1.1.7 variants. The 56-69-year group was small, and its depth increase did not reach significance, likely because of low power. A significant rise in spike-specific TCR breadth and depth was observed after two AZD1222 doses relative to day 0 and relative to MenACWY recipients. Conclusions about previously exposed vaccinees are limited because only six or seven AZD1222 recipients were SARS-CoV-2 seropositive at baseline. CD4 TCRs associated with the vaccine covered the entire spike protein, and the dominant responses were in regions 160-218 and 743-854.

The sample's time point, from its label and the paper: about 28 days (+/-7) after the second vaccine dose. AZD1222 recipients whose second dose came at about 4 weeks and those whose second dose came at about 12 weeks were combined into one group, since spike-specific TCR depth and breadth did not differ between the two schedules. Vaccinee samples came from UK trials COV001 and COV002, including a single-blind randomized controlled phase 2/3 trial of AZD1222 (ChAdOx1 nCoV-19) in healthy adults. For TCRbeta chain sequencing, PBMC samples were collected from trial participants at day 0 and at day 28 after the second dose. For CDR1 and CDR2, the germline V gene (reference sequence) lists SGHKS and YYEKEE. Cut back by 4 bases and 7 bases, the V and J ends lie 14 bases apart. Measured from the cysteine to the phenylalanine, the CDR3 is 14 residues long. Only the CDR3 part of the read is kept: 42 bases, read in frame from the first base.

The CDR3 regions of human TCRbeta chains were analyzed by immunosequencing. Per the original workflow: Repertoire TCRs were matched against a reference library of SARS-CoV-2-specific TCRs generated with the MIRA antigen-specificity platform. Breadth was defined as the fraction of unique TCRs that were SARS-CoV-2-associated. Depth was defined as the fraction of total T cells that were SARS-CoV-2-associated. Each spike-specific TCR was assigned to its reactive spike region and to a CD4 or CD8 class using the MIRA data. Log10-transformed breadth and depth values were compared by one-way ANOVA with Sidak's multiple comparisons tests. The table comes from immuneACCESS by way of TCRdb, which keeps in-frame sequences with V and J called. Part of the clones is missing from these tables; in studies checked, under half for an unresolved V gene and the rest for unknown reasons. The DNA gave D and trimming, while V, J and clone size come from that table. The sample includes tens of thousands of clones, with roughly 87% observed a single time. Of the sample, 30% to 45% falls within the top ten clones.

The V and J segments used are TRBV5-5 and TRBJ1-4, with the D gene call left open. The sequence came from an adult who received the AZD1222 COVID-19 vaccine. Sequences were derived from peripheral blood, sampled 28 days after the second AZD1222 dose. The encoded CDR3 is CASSAREGGEKLFF. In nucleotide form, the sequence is TGTGCCAGCAGCGCGAGGGAAGGTGGTGAAAAACTGTTTTTT.